Below are 22 T cell receptor beta chains sequenced from a single sample in a study of CD8 T cells in ankylosing spondylitis. Study results and caveats: Apparently characteristic of ankylosing spondylitis blood was a TCR beta motif (eight highly homologous variants).

One entry per CDR3 protein results from TCRdb running MiXCR on the 5' RACE reads. The sample lists 750,000 to 850,000 distinct CDR3 sequences; approximately 10% were seen once. Their antigens remain unidentified. The sequenced material came from blood, either unsorted or a sorted T cell fraction (not recorded which). These TCRs come from a male donor with ankylosing spondylitis.

The chain links TRBV28 to TRBJ1-1; 8 bases match TRBD1. Per germline, CDR1 MDHEN and CDR2 SYDVKM. The CDR3 has 15 amino acids. V shed 5 bases and J 6 bases; nucleotides not matched to a gene: 11. CDR3 region: CASSPRQGIMAEAFF. In DNA, the CDR3 is TGTGCCAGCAGTCCAAGACAGGGGATAATGGCTGAAGCTTTCTTT.

The V call is TRBV15, the J call TRBJ2-7; D not certain. Trimming took off 0 bases at V and 7 bases at J, with 10 bases between the two ends. Germline CDR1 is LNHNV and CDR2 is YYDKDF (reference sequence). The CDR3 totals 13 residues. This chain's CDR3 is CATSRDPSREQYF. The CDR3 DNA reads TGTGCCACCAGCAGAGATCCTTCGCGAGAGCAGTACTTC.

This clonotype was counted only a few times. The J gene is TRBJ2-3, the V gene TRBV5-1; D uncertain. The length of the CDR3 is 14 residues. Germline V gives CDR1 SGHRS, CDR2 YFSETQ. V was clipped by 5 bases and J by 0 bases, with 10 bases between them. The chain's CDR3 is CASRSIPSTDTQYF. For the CDR3, the DNA is TGCGCCAGCAGGTCCATACCGAGCACAGATACGCAGTATTTT.

This clonotype was seen a handful of times. The V and J genes are TRBV6-1 and TRBJ1-2, with TRBD1 matching over 11 bases. V lost 4 bases, J lost 4 bases, and 5 bases stayed unmatched. Germline loops: CDR1 MNHNS, CDR2 SASEGT. The CDR3 spans 15 residues. The CDR3 is CASSATGQGAYGYTF. CDR3 sequence (DNA): TGTGCCAGCAGTGCCACCGGACAGGGGGCCTATGGCTACACCTTC.

This clonotype was detected ten times or more. The chain recombines TRBV4-3 with TRBJ2-2, with D unclear. CDR1 and CDR2 from the germline V gene are LGHNA and YSLEER. The V and J ends lost 0 bases and 7 bases respectively, with 9 bases between them. CDR3 length equals 14 residues. CDR3 DNA: TGCGCCAGCAGCCAAGATTCAGGATACGGGGAGCTGTTTTTT. Translated: CASSQDSGYGELFF.

V usage is TRBV7-2 and J usage is TRBJ2-7; TRBD1 matches at 7 bases. CDR1 SGHTA and CDR2 FQGNSA come from the germline V gene. V lost 5 bases and J lost 1; bases outside the gene matches: 5. The CDR3 length is 14 residues. The CDR3 bases are TGTGCCAGCAGCGCCGACAGGGCTTCCTACGAGCAGTACTTC. Amino acid sequence: CASSADRASYEQYF.

This clonotype was observed a handful of times. The chain combines TRBV27 with TRBJ1-2, with D possibly TRBD1 on 6 matching bases. The CDR3 runs to 16 residues. The germline CDR1 and CDR2 sequences are MNHEY and SMNVEV (reference sequence). Deletions cut 7 bases from V and 4 bases from J, with 22 bases between. The CDR3, as DNA: TGTGCCAGCACATCCTACCATTCCACAGGGATCTATGGCTACACCTTC. This gives the protein CASTSYHSTGIYGYTF.

The chain carries TRBV12-3 or TRBV12-4 and TRBJ2-7; D is tentatively TRBD1 or TRBD2 (5 bases each). The V gene lost 2 bases and the J gene lost 4 bases, with 12 bases spanning the gap. The CDR3 runs 14 residues. The CDR3 region has the DNA TGTGCCAGCAGTTTACGGATGGGGGTATACGAGCAGTACTTC. This translates into CASSLRMGVYEQYF.

The chain employs TRBV15 and TRBJ2-1; tentative D call: TRBD2 (5 bases). The germline V and J ends were trimmed by 0 bases and 2 bases, with 11 bases remaining between them. The CDR3 has 16 amino acids. Per germline, CDR1 LNHNV and CDR2 YYDKDF (reference sequence). The CDR3 sequence: CATSRDEGFTYNEQFF. The CDR3 DNA sequence: TGTGCCACCAGCAGAGATGAGGGTTTCACCTACAATGAGCAGTTCTTC.

The genes are TRBV10-1 and TRBJ2-5; D not resolved. The ends were cut back, 0 bases at V and 9 bases at J, with 11 bases in the middle. Germline assignment: CDR1 WNHNN and CDR2 SYGVQD (reference sequence). There are 13 residues in the CDR3. CDR3 region: CASSESSMGSQYF. CDR3 nucleotide sequence: TGCGCCAGCAGTGAGTCGAGTATGGGGTCCCAGTACTTC.

The V call is TRBV27, the J call TRBJ2-7; D call uncertain. V shed 3 bases and J shed 3 bases, with 18 bases lying between them. The CDR3 is 16 amino acids. Germline lookup yields CDR1 MNHEY and CDR2 SMNVEV (reference sequence). Written as DNA, the CDR3 is TGTGCCAGCAGTTTTGCGAGAGACTCGACACTCTACGAGCAGTACTTC. Protein product: CASSFARDSTLYEQYF.

This clonotype has just a few counts. The genes are TRBV24-1 and TRBJ2-1; TRBD2 matches at 12 bases. Germline CDR1 and CDR2: KGHDR and SFDVKD. The CDR3 runs 16 residues. Trimming at V came to 5 bases and at J to 7 bases, leaving 8 bases not matched to a gene. CDR3 amino acids: CATSASGRVGSNEQFF. In DNA, the CDR3 is TGTGCCACCAGTGCTAGCGGGAGGGTTGGATCGAATGAGCAGTTCTTC.

This clonotype turned up a few times. One end of the junction fails to match germline, which may point to a read error. The CDR3 nucleotides read TGTGCTAGCAGCCCCTCCGGGACGGTTCAAGAGACCCAGTACTTC. Translated, it gives CASSPSGTVQETQYF. The gene calls are TRBV7-7 and TRBJ2-5, with D perhaps matching TRBD1 or TRBD2 (5 bases each). There are 15 residues in the CDR3. Germline lookup yields CDR1 SSHAT and CDR2 FNYEAQ (reference sequence).

This clonotype was seen more than once but under ten times. The CDR3 sequence is CASSYSLNGEQFF. CDR3 DNA: TGTGCCAGCAGTTACTCGTTAAACGGGGAGCAGTTCTTC. V is TRBV6-2 or TRBV6-3 and J is TRBJ2-1; D not resolved. CDR1 and CDR2 from the germline V gene are MNHEY and SVGEGT. Trimming took off 0 bases at V and 10 bases at J, with 10 bases between the two ends. This CDR3 has 13 amino acids.

CDR3 nucleotide sequence: TGCAGCGTAAGCGGGAGTCGGTACGAGCAGTACTTC. Protein product: CSVSGSRYEQYF. The chain employs TRBV29-1 and TRBJ2-7, with 8 bases matching TRBD2. CDR3 length equals 12 residues. Germline V gives CDR1 SQVTM, CDR2 ANQGSEA. The V segment lost 6 bases and the J segment 4 bases; nucleotides outside the gene matches: 5.

This clonotype showed up many times. This chain connects TRBV24-1 to TRBJ2-1; 10 bases match TRBD2. The CDR3 consists of 15 residues. Germline trimming cut 4 bases from V and 9 bases from J; bases unmatched to any gene: 8. Germline CDR1 reads KGHDR; CDR2 reads SFDVKD. CDR3 coding DNA: TGTGCCACCAGTGAGCTAGCGGGGGCGAGAGCTGAGCAGTTCTTC. The encoded protein is CATSELAGARAEQFF.

The sample holds many counts of this clonotype. The chain recombines TRBV20-1 with TRBJ1-2; D call uncertain. CDR3 length equals 12 residues. V was pared by 1 base and J by 7 bases, with 10 bases between. Germline V lookup: CDR1 DFQATT, CDR2 SNEGSKA (reference sequence). The CDR3: CSARVPLLGYTF. The CDR3 nucleotides are TGCAGTGCTAGAGTCCCCCTGCTTGGCTACACCTTC.

V gene TRBV7-9 combines with J gene TRBJ1-4; D not resolved. Germline values: CDR1 SEHNR, CDR2 FQNEAQ (reference sequence). V gave up 5 bases and J gave up 4 bases, with 11 bases separating them. The CDR3 is 14 residues long. CDR3 DNA: TGTGCCAGCAGCCCTCGTGCGAGTAATGAAAAACTGTTTTTT. Protein: CASSPRASNEKLFF.

This clonotype occurred many times. This chain uses TRBV7-6 with TRBJ1-1, with TRBD1 matching 9 bases. V lost 1 base to trimming and J lost 4 bases; unmatched junction nucleotides: 4. This CDR3 region has 15 residues. Germline V CDR1 and CDR2: SGHVS, FNYEAQ. The CDR3 loop is CASSLVWDRATEAFF. CDR3 bases: TGTGCCAGCAGCTTAGTGTGGGACAGGGCCACTGAAGCTTTCTTT.

A few counts support this clonotype. This rearrangement joins TRBV20-1 to TRBJ2-3, with TRBD2 matching over 13 bases. After removal of 3 bases from V and 2 bases from J, the junction contained 5 bases not matched to a gene. The CDR3 sequence is 16 residues long. Germline V gene lookup returns CDR1 DFQATT and CDR2 SNEGSKA (reference sequence). In nucleotides, the CDR3 is TGCAGTGCTAGTGGACTAGCGGGGGTCTCCACAGATACGCAGTATTTT. Translation: CSASGLAGVSTDTQYF.

This clonotype was counted many times. The CDR3 nucleotides read TGCAGCGTTGAGACAGGGATCGCTGGGGCCAACGTCCTGACTTTC. It codes for CSVETGIAGANVLTF. V usage is TRBV29-1 and J usage is TRBJ2-6, with 7 nucleotides matching TRBD1. This CDR3 has 15 residues. J lost 2 bases, V lost 3 bases, and 4 bases had no gene match. Germline V gene lookup returns CDR1 SQVTM and CDR2 ANQGSEA.

This clonotype was counted many times. V gene TRBV28 combines with J gene TRBJ2-2; no clear D gene. CDR1 is MDHEN, CDR2 SYDVKM, per germline. This CDR3 comprises 15 residues. V lost 8 bases and J lost 2, with 15 bases in between. The CDR3 reads CASLIVDLNTGELFF. For the CDR3, the DNA is TGTGCCAGCTTGATTGTTGACCTTAACACCGGGGAGCTGTTTTTT.